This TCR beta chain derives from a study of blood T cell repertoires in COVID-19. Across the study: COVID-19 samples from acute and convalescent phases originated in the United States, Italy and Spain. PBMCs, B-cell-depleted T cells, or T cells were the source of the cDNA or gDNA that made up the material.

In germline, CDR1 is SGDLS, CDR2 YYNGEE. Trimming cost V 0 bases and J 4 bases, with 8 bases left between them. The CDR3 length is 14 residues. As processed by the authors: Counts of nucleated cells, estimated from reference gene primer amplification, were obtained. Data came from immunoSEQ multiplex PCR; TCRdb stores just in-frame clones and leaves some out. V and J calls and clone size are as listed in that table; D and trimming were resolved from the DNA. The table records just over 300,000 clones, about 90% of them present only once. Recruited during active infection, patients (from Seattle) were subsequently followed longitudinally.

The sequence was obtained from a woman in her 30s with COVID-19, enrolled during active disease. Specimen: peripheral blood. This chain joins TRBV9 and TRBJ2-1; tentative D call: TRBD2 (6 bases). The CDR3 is CASSVGGDYNEQFF. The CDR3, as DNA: TGTGCCAGCAGCGTAGGGGGGGATTACAATGAGCAGTTCTTC.